These 18 T cell receptor beta chains share one sample of origin, sequenced in a study of blood T cells in healthy people across ages. Combining a sample-barcoded 5' primer with a J-beta primer mix, a second PCR ran for roughly 6 to 12 cycles. One entry per CDR3 protein results from TCRdb running MiXCR on the 5' RACE reads. This table holds 600,000 to 1,000,000 distinct CDR3 sequences, about 25% found once. This sample was shared with a second study, whose subject was T cells of mothers and their children.

The sample comprised blood. All receptors come from a boy between 5 and 17 years old in good health.

V is TRBV3-1 and J is TRBJ2-3, with D perhaps TRBD1 (6 bases). Trimming shortened V by 8 bases and J by 2 bases, and 8 bases separated the two germline ends. This CDR3 region has 12 residues. Germline V gene data show CDR1 as LGHDT and CDR2 as YNNKEL (reference sequence). In DNA, the CDR3 is TGTGCCAGCGGGGGCTCCACAGATACGCAGTATTTT. This gives the protein CASGGSTDTQYF.

There are a few counts of this clonotype. This sequence joins TRBV5-1 and TRBJ1-2; D unclear. CDR3 length: 15 residues. Germline CDR1 reads SGHRS; CDR2 reads YFSETQ. Trimming left V 4 bases short and J 3 bases short, with 16 bases between. CDR3 in DNA: TGCGCCAGCAGCAGCGGGATATCGAGGGACTATGGCTACACCTTC. Its translation is CASSSGISRDYGYTF.

Concerning this clonotype itself: This may be a read error: a much more frequent sequence differs by one nucleotide. V usage is TRBV29-1 and J usage is TRBJ1-4; the match to TRBD1 covers 10 bases. This CDR3 contains 17 residues. Germline CDR1 and CDR2: SQVTM and ANQGSEA. The J segment lost 4 bases and the V segment lost 7 bases, leaving 15 bases of the junction unmatched. The CDR3 protein is CSAKPGTGDQFNEKLFF. The CDR3 DNA reads TGCAGCGCCAAACCCGGGACAGGGGATCAATTTAATGAAAAACTGTTTTTT.

The chain recombines TRBV12-3 or TRBV12-4 with TRBJ1-5, with D unresolved. The CDR3 is 13 amino acids. The ends were cut back, 3 bases at V and 7 bases at J, with 10 bases in the middle. The CDR3 sequence: CASSFQGKQPQHF. In DNA form, the CDR3 reads TGTGCCAGCAGTTTCCAAGGGAAGCAGCCCCAGCATTTT.

The chain joins TRBV20-1 to TRBJ2-7, with D maybe TRBD1 (6 bases). This CDR3 is 14 amino acids long. Germline loops: CDR1 DFQATT, CDR2 SNEGSKA (reference sequence). The V end lost 6 bases, the J end lost 0 bases, and 15 bases lay between the germline ends. The CDR3 protein is CSATIGQFSYEQYF. CDR3 nucleotide sequence: TGCAGTGCCACGATCGGACAGTTCTCCTACGAGCAGTACTTC.

This chain links TRBV2 with TRBJ2-7; TRBD1 matches at 9 bases. The CDR3 is 16 residues long. Germline V gives CDR1 SNHLY, CDR2 FYNNEI. V was clipped by 1 base and J by 2 bases; unmatched bases: 6. CDR3 sequence (DNA): TGTGCCAGCAGTGAAGTAGGGACAGGGTATCCCTACGAGCAGTACTTC. This translates into CASSEVGTGYPYEQYF.

On this clonotype itself: Sequence at one end of the junction differs from germline and may be a read error. The rearrangement joins TRBV29-1 to TRBJ2-1, with D perhaps TRBD2 (9 bases). The germline CDR1 and CDR2 sequences are SQVTM and ANQGSEA. The CDR3 has 17 residues. The chain's CDR3 is CSPTGDMAGGHMDEQFF. The CDR3 DNA reads TGTAGCCCGACAGGGGATATGGCGGGAGGGCATATGGATGAGCAGTTCTTC.

This clonotype was detected many times. The chain recombines TRBV9 with TRBJ2-2; 9 bases are a match to TRBD1. The CDR3 sequence is 17 residues long. V lost 0 bases and J lost 6; bases outside the gene matches: 9. Per the germline V gene, CDR1 is SGDLS and CDR2 is YYNGEE. The chain's CDR3 is CASSVALTGGASGELFF. CDR3 coding DNA: TGTGCCAGCAGCGTAGCGTTAACAGGGGGCGCATCCGGGGAGCTGTTTTTT.

V is TRBV10-3 and J is TRBJ1-3; no definite D call. CDR3 length equals 13 residues. Germline V gene sequence: CDR1 ENHRY, CDR2 SYGVKD. The V end was cut by 11 bases, the J end by 0 bases, with 11 bases between. CDR3 DNA: TGTGCCGCTAAACAATCCTCTGGAAACACCATATATTTT. Translated, it gives CAAKQSSGNTIYF.

This clonotype occurred a few times. The chain carries TRBV12-3 or TRBV12-4 and TRBJ1-5; 8 nucleotides agree with TRBD1. J was trimmed by 0 bases and V by 5 bases; bases with no gene match: 9. The CDR3 runs 17 residues. For the CDR3, the DNA is TGTGCCAGCAGTCCCCAGGGGACAGGACATAGCAATCAGCCCCAGCATTTT. Translating gives CASSPQGTGHSNQPQHF.

The chain employs TRBV4-1 and TRBJ2-1; 9 bases map to TRBD2. Germline loops: CDR1 MGHRA, CDR2 YSYEKL. J gave up 6 bases and V 0 bases, and 6 bases lay outside the gene matches. The CDR3 runs to 16 residues. DNA for the CDR3: TGCGCCAGCAGCCAAGATTCCAGCGGGGGGCTCAATGAGCAGTTCTTC. Protein: CASSQDSSGGLNEQFF.

In its sample, this clonotype was seen a few times. This chain uses TRBV5-1 with TRBJ2-1; TRBD1 matches at 9 bases. V was pared by 2 bases and J by 2 bases, with 5 bases of the junction left unmatched. The CDR3 is 16 residues long. Germline CDR1 SGHRS, CDR2 YFSETQ. CDR3 coding DNA: TGCGCCAGCAGCTTTACCGGGACAGGGCCCTACAATGAGCAGTTCTTC. Amino acid sequence: CASSFTGTGPYNEQFF.

A single count supports this clonotype. The junction departs from germline at one end; a sequencing error may be responsible. V and J are TRBV12-5 and TRBJ2-7, with D hard to call. Germline loops: CDR1 LGHNT, CDR2 FRNRAP. The CDR3 runs 13 residues. The CDR3 DNA sequence: TGTGCTAGTGGTTTTTGGGGATCCTACGGGCAGTACTTC. Translated, it gives CASGFWGSYGQYF.

This clonotype was detected only a few times. V and J are TRBV7-6 and TRBJ2-2, with a tentative D call TRBD2 (5 bases). In germline, CDR1 is SGHVS, CDR2 FNYEAQ. CDR3 length equals 15 residues. V lost 3 bases, J lost 6 bases, and 14 bases lay in between. The CDR3 sequence: CASSFSGIGAGELFF. CDR3 nucleotide sequence: TGTGCCAGCAGCTTCTCGGGGATCGGGGCCGGGGAGCTGTTTTTT.

This clonotype showed up just a few times. The conserved final phenylalanine or tryptophan is absent from the CDR3, which likely points to a read error. The CDR3 DNA is TGCAGTGCTAGAAGGAGCGGAAGCTCCTACGAGCAGTACTCC. It is translated as CSARRSGSSYEQYS. V is TRBV20-1 and J is TRBJ2-7; tentative D call: TRBD2 (5 bases). V was cut by 2 bases and J by 0 bases, with 11 bases left in between. Germline CDR1 and CDR2: DFQATT and SNEGSKA (reference sequence). The CDR3 is 14 residues long.

This clonotype has just a few counts. The genes are TRBV20-1 and TRBJ2-5; possibly TRBD1 or TRBD2 for D (5 bases each). The CDR3 consists of 11 residues. Deletions cut 5 bases from V and 5 bases from J, with 9 bases between. Germline CDR1 reads DFQATT; CDR2 reads SNEGSKA (reference sequence). In DNA, the CDR3 is TGCAGTGCTGAGAGGGGCGAGACCCAGTACTTC. This translates into CSAERGETQYF.

This chain links TRBV6-2 or TRBV6-3 with TRBJ1-1, with D uncertain. Germline V gene data show CDR1 as MNHEY and CDR2 as SVGEGT. The CDR3 has 14 amino acids. V was trimmed by 2 bases and J by 0 bases, leaving 7 bases between them. The CDR3 DNA reads TGTGCCAGCAGTTACCCCCCCTTGAACACTGAAGCTTTCTTT. Protein: CASSYPPLNTEAFF.

This clonotype was found a few times. J is TRBJ2-3 and V is TRBV5-1; possible D gene TRBD1, 5 bases. Looked up from germline, CDR1 is SGHRS and CDR2 is YFSETQ. Trimming pared 5 bases from V and 2 bases from J, leaving 24 bases between. The CDR3 length is 18 residues. The DNA for the CDR3 is TGCGCCAGCAGGGGGCCGACAGTCGGACGCCCCCCCACAGATACGCAGTATTTT. Its translation: CASRGPTVGRPPTDTQYF. The full variable domain, rest sourced from reference TRBV5-1 and TRBJ2-3, is KAGVTQTPRYLIKTRGQQVTLSCSPISGHRSVSWYQQTPGQGLQFLFEYFSETQRNKGNFPGRFSGRQFSNSRSEMNVSTLELGDSALYLCASRGPTVGRPPTDTQYFGPGTRLTVL.